The 14 T cell receptor beta chains presented below share a single source sample, sequenced in a study of blood T cell repertoires in COVID-19 (dated by TCRdb to 2019 to 2021). Library construction relied on the immunoSEQ multiplex PCR assay. TCRdb took over this immuneACCESS table, retaining in-frame rearrangements with V and J assigned. Such tables are incomplete; in checked studies, under half of the missing clones stem from an unresolved V gene, and the remainder is unexplained. For this sample there are roughly 360,000 clones; more than 75% appear just once. 1.3% of the sample goes to the ten largest clones. The sample was PBMCs or T cells enriched from blood (not recorded which). The receptors originated from a man aged 25 to 40 who had recovered from COVID-19.

This CDR3 reads CASRRAGEGASPLHF. The CDR3 bases are TGTGCCAGTAGAAGGGCAGGGGAGGGTGCGTCACCCCTCCACTTT. This rearrangement joins TRBV19 to TRBJ1-6, with D possibly TRBD1 on 6 matching bases. Trimming removed 6 bases from V and 10 bases from J, with 19 bases in between. The CDR3 has 15 amino acids. Germline V lookup: CDR1 LNHDA, CDR2 SQIVND (reference sequence). The whole variable domain, remainder taken from reference TRBV19 and TRBJ1-6, is DGGITQSPKYLFRKEGQNVTLSCEQNLNHDAMYWYRQDPGQGLRLIYYSQIVNDFQKGDIAEGYSVSREKKESFPLTVTSAQKNPTAFYLCASRRAGEGASPLHFGNGTRLTVT.

V and J are TRBV30 and TRBJ2-2; TRBD1 is a possible D gene (5 bases). This CDR3 region has 14 residues. Germline assignment: CDR1 GTSNPN and CDR2 SVGIG (reference sequence). The ends were cut back, 2 bases at V and 3 bases at J, with 10 bases in the middle. CDR3 DNA sequence: TGTGCCTGGAGTCATGCGACAGACACCGGGGAGCTGTTTTTT. Translation gives CAWSHATDTGELFF.

V gene TRBV19 combines with J gene TRBJ2-3; 10 bases agree with TRBD1. With 9 bases clipped from V and 3 bases from J, the junction kept 9 bases outside the gene matches. Germline V gives CDR1 LNHDA, CDR2 SQIVND (reference sequence). This CDR3 contains 15 residues. This chain's CDR3 is CASRATGGWTDTQYF. Here the CDR3 DNA reads TGTGCCAGCCGGGCGACAGGGGGCTGGACAGATACGCAGTATTTT.

The chain carries TRBV29-1 and TRBJ2-2; D remains unclear. Germline V gene lookup returns CDR1 SQVTM and CDR2 ANQGSEA. V was trimmed by 7 bases and J by 1 base, leaving 10 bases between them. The CDR3 has 13 amino acids. CDR3 sequence reads: CSAPDLNTGELFF. CDR3 nucleotide sequence: TGCAGCGCCCCTGACTTGAACACCGGGGAGCTGTTTTTT.

This clone has just a few counts. The CDR3 DNA sequence: TGCAGCGCTAACCGAGGTGGGGGCAGGGATGGCTACACCTTC. Residues: CSANRGGGRDGYTF. V is TRBV29-1 and J is TRBJ1-2, with D maybe TRBD1 (6 bases). This CDR3 is built from 14 residues. Germline V gene lookup returns CDR1 SQVTM and CDR2 ANQGSEA. Trimming left V 7 bases short and J 6 bases short, with 21 bases between.

Only a few counts were recorded for this clone. The chain couples TRBV4-3 to TRBJ2-3; D is possibly TRBD2 (6 bases). Trimming took 1 base from V and 10 from J, leaving 12 bases between them. This CDR3 is 13 amino acids long. Germline V CDR1 and CDR2: LGHNA, YSLEER. CDR3 bases: TGCGCCAGCAGCCAAGTAATCGGAGGGCCGCAGTATTTT. Its translation: CASSQVIGGPQYF.

This clone was seen more than once but under ten times. The rearrangement links TRBV7-9 to TRBJ1-1; 8 positions match TRBD1. The CDR3 covers 14 residues. Germline trimming cut 6 bases from V and 6 bases from J; bases unmatched to any gene: 9. CDR1 SEHNR and CDR2 FQNEAQ come from the germline V gene (reference sequence). The CDR3 nucleotides are TGTGCCAGCAGGGCCGGACAGGGTTGGGCTGAAGCTTTCTTT. It codes for CASRAGQGWAEAFF.

The count of this clone is one. J is TRBJ2-2 and V is TRBV18, with D maybe TRBD2 (7 bases). The V end lost 0 bases, the J end lost 6 bases, and 29 bases lay between the germline ends. Germline V gene sequence: CDR1 KGHSH, CDR2 LQKENI. This CDR3 is 21 amino acids long. CDR3 loop: CASSPPNYPGTSGGGAGELFF. The CDR3, as DNA: TGTGCCAGCTCACCACCGAACTATCCAGGGACATCGGGGGGAGGAGCCGGGGAGCTGTTTTTT.

This clone was seen only a few times. The genes are TRBV13 and TRBJ1-3; 9 bases are shared with TRBD1. In germline, CDR1 is PRHDT, CDR2 FYEKMQ (reference sequence). The CDR3 consists of 15 residues. The trim removed 3 bases at V and 7 bases at J, leaving 7 bases unmatched. As DNA, the CDR3 is TGTGCCAGCAGCTTGGCGACAGGGGGACTTAACACCATATATTTT. Its translation is CASSLATGGLNTIYF.

The CDR3 loop is CASSQTSGEQYF. The CDR3 coding sequence is TGTGCCAGCAGCCAAACTAGCGGCGAGCAGTACTTC. The rearrangement links TRBV3-1 (or the pseudogene TRBV3-2) to TRBJ2-7; TRBD2 agrees at 8 bases. The germline gives CDR1 LGHDT, CDR2 YNNKEL (reference sequence). V lost 2 bases to trimming and J lost 6 bases; unmatched junction nucleotides: 0. The CDR3 runs to 12 residues.

The chain couples TRBV11-2 to TRBJ1-2; 7 nucleotides agree with TRBD1. With V trimmed by 4 bases and J by 4 bases, 15 bases remained unmatched. This CDR3 comprises 17 residues. Per germline, CDR1 SGHAT and CDR2 FQNNGV. CDR3 DNA sequence: TGTGCCAGCAGCTCCCTTGGGGGACAGTTCTCGGGCTATGGCTACACCTTC. This gives the protein CASSSLGGQFSGYGYTF.

This chain links TRBV29-1 with TRBJ2-5; D call uncertain. The V gene lost 1 base and the J gene lost 7 bases, with 10 bases spanning the gap. Per the germline V gene, CDR1 is SQVTM and CDR2 is ANQGSEA. This CDR3 comprises 12 residues. The DNA of the CDR3 is TGCAGCGTTGAAGGAGGAGTGGGGACCCAGTACTTC. It translates to CSVEGGVGTQYF.

The J gene is TRBJ2-3, the V gene TRBV11-2, with 7 positions matching TRBD2. Per the germline V gene, CDR1 is SGHAT and CDR2 is FQNNGV. V lost 1 base and J lost 6; bases outside the gene matches: 7. The CDR3 is 15 residues long. The CDR3 bases are TGTGCCAGCAGCTTAGTTCTAGCGGAAGCCGATACGCAGTATTTT. It encodes CASSLVLAEADTQYF.

The sample holds a few counts of this clone. The V gene is TRBV13, the J gene TRBJ1-2, with D possibly TRBD1 on 5 matching bases. This CDR3 has 17 residues. Germline V gene lookup returns CDR1 PRHDT and CDR2 FYEKMQ (reference sequence). V was pared by 2 bases and J by 2 bases, with 18 bases between. The CDR3 DNA follows: TGTGCCAGCAGCTTATGGCTAGAGACAGACAAGAACTATGGCTACACCTTC. Translating it yields CASSLWLETDKNYGYTF. The entire variable domain, with the rest obtained from reference TRBV13 and TRBJ1-2, is as follows: AAGVIQSPRHLIKEKRETATLKCYPIPRHDTVYWYQQGPGQDPQFLISFYEKMQSDKGSIPDRFSAQQFSDYHSELNMSSLELGDSALYFCASSLWLETDKNYGYTFGSGTRLTVV.